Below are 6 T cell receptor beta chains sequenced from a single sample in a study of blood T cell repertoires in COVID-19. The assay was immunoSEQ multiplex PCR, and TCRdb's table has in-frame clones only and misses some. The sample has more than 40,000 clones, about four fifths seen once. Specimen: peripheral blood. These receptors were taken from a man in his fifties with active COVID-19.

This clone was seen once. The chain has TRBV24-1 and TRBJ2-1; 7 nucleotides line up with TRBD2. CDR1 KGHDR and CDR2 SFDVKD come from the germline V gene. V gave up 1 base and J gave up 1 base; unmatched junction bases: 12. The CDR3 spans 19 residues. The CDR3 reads CATSDLSPASGTSYNEQFF. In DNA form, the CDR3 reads TGTGCCACCAGTGATTTAAGCCCGGCTAGCGGTACTTCCTACAATGAGCAGTTCTTC.

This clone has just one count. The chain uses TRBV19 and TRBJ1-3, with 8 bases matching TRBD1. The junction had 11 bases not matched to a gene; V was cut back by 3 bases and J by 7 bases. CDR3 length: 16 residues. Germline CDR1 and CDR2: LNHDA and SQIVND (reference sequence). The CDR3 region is CASSIPSGTGPNTIYF. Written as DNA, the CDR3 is TGTGCCAGTAGTATCCCCTCCGGGACAGGCCCCAACACCATATATTTT.

As DNA, the CDR3 is TGCGCCAGCAGCTTGCGGGGGGGCACGCGAGAGACCCAGTACTTC. Translating gives CASSLRGGTRETQYF. V is TRBV5-1 and J is TRBJ2-5; 8 nucleotides line up with TRBD2. CDR3 length: 15 residues. Trimming at V came to 1 base and at J to 4 bases, leaving 6 bases not matched to a gene. CDR1 is SGHRS, CDR2 YFSETQ, per germline.

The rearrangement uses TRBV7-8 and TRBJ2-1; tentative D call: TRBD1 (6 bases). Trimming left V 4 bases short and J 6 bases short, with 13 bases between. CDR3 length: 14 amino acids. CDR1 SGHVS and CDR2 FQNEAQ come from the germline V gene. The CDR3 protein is CASSSMGHANEQFF. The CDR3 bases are TGTGCCAGCAGCTCGATGGGACATGCCAATGAGCAGTTCTTC.

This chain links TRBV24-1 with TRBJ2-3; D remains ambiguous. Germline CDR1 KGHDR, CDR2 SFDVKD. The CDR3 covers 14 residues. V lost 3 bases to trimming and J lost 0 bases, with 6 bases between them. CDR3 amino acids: CATSDPRSTDTQYF. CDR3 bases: TGTGCCACCAGTGATCCTCGTAGCACAGATACGCAGTATTTT.

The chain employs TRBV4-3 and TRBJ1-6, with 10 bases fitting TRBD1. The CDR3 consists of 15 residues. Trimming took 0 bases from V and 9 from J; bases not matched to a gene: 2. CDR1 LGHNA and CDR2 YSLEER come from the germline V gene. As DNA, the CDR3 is TGCGCCAGCAGCCAAGATAGGGACAGGGGTTCACCCCTCCACTTT. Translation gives CASSQDRDRGSPLHF.